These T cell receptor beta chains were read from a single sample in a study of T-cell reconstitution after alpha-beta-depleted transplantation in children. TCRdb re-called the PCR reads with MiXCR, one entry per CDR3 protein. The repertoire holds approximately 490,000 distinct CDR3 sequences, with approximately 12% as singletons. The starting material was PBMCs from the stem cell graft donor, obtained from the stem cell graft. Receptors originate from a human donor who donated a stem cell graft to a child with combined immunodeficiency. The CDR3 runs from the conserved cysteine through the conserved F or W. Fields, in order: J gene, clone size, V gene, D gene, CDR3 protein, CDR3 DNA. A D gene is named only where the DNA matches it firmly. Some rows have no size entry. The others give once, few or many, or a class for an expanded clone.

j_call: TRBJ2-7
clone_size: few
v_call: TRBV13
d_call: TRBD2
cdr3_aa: CASSLGLSGTNEQYF
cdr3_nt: TGTGCCAGCAGCTTAGGCCTAAGCGGGACCAACGAGCAGTACTTC

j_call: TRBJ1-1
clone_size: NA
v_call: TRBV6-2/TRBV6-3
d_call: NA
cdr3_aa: CASSSDTLGWNTEAFF
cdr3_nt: TGTGCCAGCAGTTCGGACACTTTAGGGTGGAACACTGAAGCTTTCTTT

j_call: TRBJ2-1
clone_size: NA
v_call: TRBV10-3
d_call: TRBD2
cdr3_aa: CAITRAEAGRDEQFF
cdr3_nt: TGTGCCATCACCCGGGCGGAAGCGGGAAGGGATGAGCAGTTCTTC

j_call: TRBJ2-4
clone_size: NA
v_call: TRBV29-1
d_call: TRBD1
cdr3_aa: CSGGTANIQYF
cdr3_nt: TGCAGCGGTGGGACAGCAAACATTCAGTACTTC

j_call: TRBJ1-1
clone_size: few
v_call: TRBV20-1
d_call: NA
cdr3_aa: CSARGEGRTEAFF
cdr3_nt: TGCAGTGCTAGAGGGGAGGGTAGAACTGAAGCTTTCTTT

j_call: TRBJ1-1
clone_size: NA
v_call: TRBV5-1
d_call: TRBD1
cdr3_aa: CASSLGGGQLNTEAFF
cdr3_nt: TGCGCCAGCAGCTTGGGGGGGGGACAGTTGAACACTGAAGCTTTCTTT

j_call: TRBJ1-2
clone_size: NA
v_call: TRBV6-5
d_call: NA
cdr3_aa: CASSYSPGNYGYTF
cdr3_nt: TGTGCCAGCAGTTACTCACCGGGGAACTATGGCTACACCTTC

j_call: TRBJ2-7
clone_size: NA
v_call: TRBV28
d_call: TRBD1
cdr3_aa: CASSLRTGGAEQYF
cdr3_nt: TGTGCCAGCAGTTTGAGGACAGGGGGCGCCGAGCAGTACTTC

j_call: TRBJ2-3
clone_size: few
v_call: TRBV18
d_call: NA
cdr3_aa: CASSPQGPTDTQYF
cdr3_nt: TGTGCCAGCTCACCACAAGGGCCCACAGATACGCAGTATTTT

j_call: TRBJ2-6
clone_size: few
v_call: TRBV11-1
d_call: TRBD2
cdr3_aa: CASSSARTSGPSGANVLTF
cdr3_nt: TGTGCCAGCAGCTCAGCCCGGACTAGCGGGCCCTCTGGGGCCAACGTCCTGACTTTC

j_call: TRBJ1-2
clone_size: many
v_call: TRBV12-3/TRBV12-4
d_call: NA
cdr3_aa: CASTLAEQTARGGYTF
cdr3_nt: TGTGCCAGCACCTTAGCAGAGCAGACAGCCCGCGGGGGCTACACCTTC

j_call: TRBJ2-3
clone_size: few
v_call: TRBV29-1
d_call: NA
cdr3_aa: CSVGGSGGITDTQYF
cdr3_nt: TGCAGCGTTGGAGGGTCCGGCGGGATCACAGATACGCAGTATTTT

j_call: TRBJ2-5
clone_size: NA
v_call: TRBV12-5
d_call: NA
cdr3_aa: CASGITRGAETQYF
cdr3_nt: TGTGCTAGTGGTATCACCCGGGGCGCTGAGACCCAGTACTTC

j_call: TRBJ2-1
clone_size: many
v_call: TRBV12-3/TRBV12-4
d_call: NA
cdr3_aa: CASSLGQLKQFF
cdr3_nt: TGTGCCAGCAGTTTGGGCCAGCTTAAGCAGTTCTTC

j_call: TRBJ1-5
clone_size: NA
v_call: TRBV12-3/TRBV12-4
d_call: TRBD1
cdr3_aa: CASSGRYRGRVQPQHF
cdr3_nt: TGTGCCAGCAGTGGCCGGTACAGGGGGCGCGTTCAGCCCCAGCATTTT

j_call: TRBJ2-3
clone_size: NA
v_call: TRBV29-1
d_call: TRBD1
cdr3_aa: CSVEVSRGDTQYF
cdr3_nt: TGCAGCGTTGAAGTGAGCAGGGGGGATACGCAGTATTTT

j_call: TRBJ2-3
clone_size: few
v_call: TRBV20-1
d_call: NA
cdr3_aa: CSAARGRSFTDTQYF
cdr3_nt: TGCAGTGCTGCCCGGGGGCGATCCTTCACAGATACGCAGTATTTT

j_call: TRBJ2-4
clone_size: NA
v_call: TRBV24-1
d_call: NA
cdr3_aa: CATSVEGNIQYF
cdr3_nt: TGTGCCACCAGTGTGGAGGGGAACATTCAGTACTTC

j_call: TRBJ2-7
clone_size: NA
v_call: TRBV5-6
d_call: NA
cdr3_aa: CASSPQGHHLGEQYF
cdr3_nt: TGTGCCAGCAGCCCTCAGGGACACCACCTTGGCGAGCAGTACTTC

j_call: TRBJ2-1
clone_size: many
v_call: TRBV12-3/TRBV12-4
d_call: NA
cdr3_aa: CASSAEGGNEQFF
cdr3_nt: TGTGCCAGCAGTGCCGAGGGGGGGAATGAGCAGTTCTTC

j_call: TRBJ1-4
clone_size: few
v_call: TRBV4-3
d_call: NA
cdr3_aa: CASSRFRTEEEKLFF
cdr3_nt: TGCGCCAGCAGCCGGTTCCGGACGGAAGAGGAAAAACTGTTTTTT

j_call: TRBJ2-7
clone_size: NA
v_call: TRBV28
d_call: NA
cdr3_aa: CASSIRTGTYEQYF
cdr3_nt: TGTGCCAGCAGTATCCGGACGGGGACCTACGAGCAGTACTTC

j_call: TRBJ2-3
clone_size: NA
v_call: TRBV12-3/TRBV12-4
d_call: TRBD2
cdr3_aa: CAAGGGIWSDTQYF
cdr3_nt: TGTGCCGCGGGAGGGGGGATTTGGTCAGATACGCAGTATTTT

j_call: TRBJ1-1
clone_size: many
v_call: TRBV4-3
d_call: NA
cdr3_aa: CASSQDLAGGNTEAFF
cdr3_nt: TGCGCCAGCAGCCAAGATCTTGCAGGTGGGAACACTGAAGCTTTCTTT

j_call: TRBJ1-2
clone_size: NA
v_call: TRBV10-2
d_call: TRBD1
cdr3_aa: CASQRGQGGGYTF
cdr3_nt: TGCGCCAGCCAAAGAGGACAGGGGGGCGGCTACACCTTC

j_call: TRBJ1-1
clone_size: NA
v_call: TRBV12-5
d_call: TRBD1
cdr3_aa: CASGRSTGNRYTEAFF
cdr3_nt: TGTGCTAGTGGTCGATCGACAGGGAATCGGTACACTGAAGCTTTCTTT

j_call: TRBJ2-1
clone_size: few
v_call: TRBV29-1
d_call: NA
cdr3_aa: CSVGRRMAGEGIAYNEQFF
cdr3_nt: TGCAGCGTGGGGCGGCGGATGGCAGGGGAGGGGATTGCCTACAATGAGCAGTTCTTC

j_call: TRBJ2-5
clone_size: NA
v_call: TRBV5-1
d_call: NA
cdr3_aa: CASSLGGASARIQETQYF
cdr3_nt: TGCGCCAGCAGCTTGGGAGGGGCTAGCGCAAGAATCCAAGAGACCCAGTACTTC

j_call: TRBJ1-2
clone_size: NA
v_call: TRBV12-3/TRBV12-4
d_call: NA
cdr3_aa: CASSTGGYGFTF
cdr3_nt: TGTGCCAGCAGTACAGGAGGCTATGGCTTCACCTTC

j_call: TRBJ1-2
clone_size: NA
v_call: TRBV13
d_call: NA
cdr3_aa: CASSLISDNYGYTF
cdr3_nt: TGTGCCAGCAGCTTAATCAGTGATAACTATGGCTACACCTTC

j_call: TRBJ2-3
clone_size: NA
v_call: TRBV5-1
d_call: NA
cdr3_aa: CASSLGMATDTQYF
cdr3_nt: TGCGCCAGCAGCTTAGGAATGGCCACAGATACGCAGTATTTT

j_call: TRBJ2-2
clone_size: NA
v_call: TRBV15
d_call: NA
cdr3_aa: CATSRDSFRFAGELFF
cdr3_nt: TGTGCCACCAGCAGAGATAGTTTCAGGTTCGCCGGGGAGCTGTTTTTT

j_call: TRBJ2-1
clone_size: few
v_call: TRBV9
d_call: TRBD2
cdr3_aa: CASSESGTRNSNEQFF
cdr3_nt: TGTGCCAGCAGCGAATCCGGGACTAGAAATTCCAATGAGCAGTTCTTC

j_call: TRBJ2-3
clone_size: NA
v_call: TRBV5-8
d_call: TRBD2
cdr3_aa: CASSSGTTSGNTQYF
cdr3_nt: TGTGCCAGCAGCTCGGGGACTACTTCGGGAAATACGCAGTATTTT

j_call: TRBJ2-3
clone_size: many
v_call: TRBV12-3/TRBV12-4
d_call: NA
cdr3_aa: CASSSPYPVSTDTQYF
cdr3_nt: TGTGCCAGCAGCTCCCCTTACCCCGTTAGCACAGATACGCAGTATTTT

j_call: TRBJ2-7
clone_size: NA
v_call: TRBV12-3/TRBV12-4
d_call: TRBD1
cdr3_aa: CASSKVGTGVEQYF
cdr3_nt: TGTGCCAGCAGCAAGGTGGGGACAGGGGTCGAGCAGTACTTC

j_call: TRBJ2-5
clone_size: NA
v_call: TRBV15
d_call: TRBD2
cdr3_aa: CATSRTSDPSGKETQYF
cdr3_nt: TGTGCCACCAGCAGGACCTCCGATCCTAGCGGGAAGGAGACCCAGTACTTC

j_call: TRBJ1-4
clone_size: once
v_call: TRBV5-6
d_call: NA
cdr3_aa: CASSLAGYDVF
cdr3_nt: TGTGCCAGCAGCCTAGCAGGCTACGACGTTTTT

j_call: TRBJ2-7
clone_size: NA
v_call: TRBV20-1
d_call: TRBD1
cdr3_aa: CSARVRDRGSYEQYF
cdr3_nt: TGCAGTGCTAGGGTCCGGGACAGAGGCTCCTACGAGCAGTACTTC

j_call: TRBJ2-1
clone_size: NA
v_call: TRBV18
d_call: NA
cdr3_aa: CASSTQSGESYNEQFF
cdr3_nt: TGTGCCAGCTCAACGCAGTCGGGAGAGAGTTACAATGAGCAGTTCTTC

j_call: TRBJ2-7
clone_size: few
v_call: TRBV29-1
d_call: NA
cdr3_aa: CSVEWGGGLEQYF
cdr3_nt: TGCAGCGTTGAATGGGGTGGGGGGCTCGAGCAGTACTTC

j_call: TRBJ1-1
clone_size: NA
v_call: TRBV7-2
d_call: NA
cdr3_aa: CASSSHEAGVWNTEAFF
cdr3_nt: TGTGCCAGCAGCTCCCACGAAGCAGGGGTGTGGAACACTGAAGCTTTCTTT

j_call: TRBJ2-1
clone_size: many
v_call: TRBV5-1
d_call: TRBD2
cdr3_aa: CASSLNSGAYNEQFF
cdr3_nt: TGCGCCAGCAGCTTAAATAGCGGGGCGTACAATGAGCAGTTCTTC

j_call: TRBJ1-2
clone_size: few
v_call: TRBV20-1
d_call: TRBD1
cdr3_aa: CSAARQGDYGYTF
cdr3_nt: TGCAGTGCAGCCCGACAGGGCGACTATGGCTACACCTTC

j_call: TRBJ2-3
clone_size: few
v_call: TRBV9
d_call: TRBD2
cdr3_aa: CASSTLTSGGTDTQYF
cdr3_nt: TGTGCCAGCAGCACACTGACTAGCGGGGGCACAGATACGCAGTATTTT

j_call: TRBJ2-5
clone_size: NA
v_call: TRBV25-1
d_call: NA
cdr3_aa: CASSQFAAGAQETQYF
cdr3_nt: TGTGCCAGCAGTCAATTTGCAGCGGGCGCGCAAGAGACCCAGTACTTC